One sample yielded the 26 T cell receptor beta chains listed below, sequenced in a study of blood T cell repertoires in COVID-19. Assay: immunoSEQ multiplex PCR; the TCRdb copy retains only in-frame clones and omits some. The table records 250,000 or so clones, 88% of them present only once. The specimen sequenced was peripheral blood. These receptors all stem from a woman aged 60 to 75 with acute or convalescent COVID-19.

The rearrangement links TRBV30 to TRBJ1-5; 7 bases match TRBD1. Per germline, CDR1 GTSNPN and CDR2 SVGIG (reference sequence). Trimming cost V 2 bases and J 7 bases; bases outside gene matches: 11. CDR3 length equals 15 residues. CDR3 in amino acids: CAWSSLGGGRQPQHF. The CDR3 DNA is TGTGCCTGGAGTAGTCTCGGAGGGGGCAGGCAGCCCCAGCATTTT.

The chain links TRBV6-6 to TRBJ1-2, with D uncertain. The CDR3 has 14 residues. V shed 2 bases and J shed 5 bases, with 12 bases lying between them. The germline V gene has CDR1 MNHNY and CDR2 SVGAGI (reference sequence). This chain's CDR3 is CASSYTEERYGYTF. The CDR3 bases are TGTGCCAGCAGTTACACGGAGGAACGGTATGGCTACACCTTC.

The rearrangement uses TRBV6-2 or TRBV6-3 and TRBJ1-5; 7 nucleotides line up with TRBD1. The V segment lost 2 bases and the J segment 0 bases; nucleotides outside the gene matches: 4. The CDR3 sequence is 16 residues long. CDR1 MNHEY and CDR2 SVGEGT come from the germline V gene. The chain's CDR3 is CASSYGGQPSNQPQHF. CDR3 nucleotides: TGTGCCAGCAGTTACGGGGGACAGCCTAGCAATCAGCCCCAGCATTTT.

The chain recombines TRBV5-1 with TRBJ1-6, with 7 nucleotides matching TRBD1. Germline loops: CDR1 SGHRS, CDR2 YFSETQ. After removal of 0 bases from V and 5 bases from J, the junction contained 8 bases not matched to a gene. The CDR3 has 17 residues. The CDR3 region is CASSLAGQVPDNSPLHF. CDR3 in DNA: TGCGCCAGCAGCTTGGCCGGACAGGTCCCGGATAATTCACCCCTCCACTTT.

This chain connects TRBV5-1 to TRBJ2-5, with 7 bases matching TRBD2. The germline CDR1 and CDR2 sequences are SGHRS and YFSETQ. The CDR3 runs to 16 residues. Losses at the gene ends were 2 bases for V and 5 bases for J; bases not matched to a gene: 12. The CDR3 DNA reads TGCGCCAGCAGCTTAATTGCCCAGAGGGGAGGGGAGACCCAGTACTTC. Protein: CASSLIAQRGGETQYF. The full variable domain, with the rest looked up from reference TRBV5-1 and TRBJ2-5, is KAGVTQTPRYLIKTRGQQVTLSCSPISGHRSVSWYQQTPGQGLQFLFEYFSETQRNKGNFPGRFSGRQFSNSRSEMNVSTLELGDSALYLCASSLIAQRGGETQYFGPGTRLLVL.

This sequence joins TRBV5-6 and TRBJ1-2, with 8 positions matching TRBD1. Germline CDR1 and CDR2: SGHDT and YYEEEE. CDR3 size: 18 residues. V was pared by 0 bases and J by 3 bases, with 13 bases of the junction left unmatched. CDR3 protein: CASSLEGTGFKSYYGYTF. The CDR3 DNA reads TGTGCCAGCAGCTTGGAAGGGACAGGCTTTAAGAGTTACTATGGCTACACCTTC. Full variable domain (missing parts from reference TRBV5-6 and TRBJ1-2): DAGVTQSPTHLIKTRGQQVTLRCSPKSGHDTVSWYQQALGQGPQFIFQYYEEEERQRGNFPDRFSGHQFPNYSSELNVNALLLGDSALYLCASSLEGTGFKSYYGYTFGSGTRLTVV.

The chain is built from TRBV30 and TRBJ1-6, with D perhaps TRBD1 (5 bases). The V end lost 2 bases, the J end lost 4 bases, and 12 bases lay between the germline ends. CDR3 length: 15 residues. The germline CDR1 and CDR2 sequences are GTSNPN and SVGIG (reference sequence). This CDR3 is CAWSKQGFYNSPLHF. CDR3 coding DNA: TGTGCCTGGAGTAAGCAGGGCTTTTATAATTCACCCCTCCACTTT.

J is TRBJ2-7 and V is TRBV6-6, with unresolved D. CDR1 MNHNY and CDR2 SVGAGI come from the germline V gene (reference sequence). V was clipped by 5 bases and J by 0 bases, with 14 bases between them. The CDR3 covers 15 residues. The CDR3 protein is CASSTPPPGSYEQYF. DNA for the CDR3: TGTGCCAGCAGTACCCCCCCGCCAGGCTCCTACGAGCAGTACTTC.

The genes are TRBV2 and TRBJ2-7; D gene unclear. Germline values: CDR1 SNHLY, CDR2 FYNNEI. CDR3 length: 11 residues. V was pared by 7 bases and J by 3 bases, with 7 bases between. The CDR3 spells CASNKIYEQYF. The CDR3 DNA sequence: TGTGCCAGCAATAAAATCTACGAGCAGTACTTC.

V and J are TRBV6-2 or TRBV6-3 and TRBJ2-1; 9 positions agree with TRBD2. V lost 5 bases to trimming and J lost 7 bases; unmatched junction nucleotides: 9. This CDR3 region has 15 residues. The germline V gene has CDR1 MNHEY and CDR2 SVGEGT. As DNA, the CDR3 is TGTGCCAGCAGTCAACCGGGACTAGCACGAAATGAGCAGTTCTTC. Translated: CASSQPGLARNEQFF.

V and J are TRBV30 and TRBJ2-5, with D possibly matching TRBD1 (5 bases). There are 12 residues in the CDR3. Trimming took off 3 bases at V and 4 bases at J, with 9 bases between the two ends. Germline V gives CDR1 GTSNPN, CDR2 SVGIG (reference sequence). The CDR3: CAWRGLSETQYF. CDR3 nucleotide sequence: TGTGCCTGGAGGGGGCTTTCAGAGACCCAGTACTTC.

This clone occurred once. The chain carries TRBV19 and TRBJ1-5; D remains ambiguous. This CDR3 has 16 residues. Trimming pared 4 bases from V and 3 bases from J, leaving 16 bases between. Germline CDR1 is LNHDA and CDR2 is SQIVND (reference sequence). The CDR3 DNA is TGTGCCAGTAGTACCTCAGCGGTTTTTTCCAATCAGCCCCAGCATTTT. Translating gives CASSTSAVFSNQPQHF.

The rearrangement uses TRBV7-2 and TRBJ1-5; D is ambiguous. The germline V and J ends were trimmed by 3 bases and 0 bases, with 6 bases remaining between them. The CDR3 runs 14 residues. Germline assignment: CDR1 SGHTA and CDR2 FQGNSA. The CDR3 sequence: CASSLTYSNQPQHF. The CDR3 DNA sequence: TGTGCCAGCAGCTTGACATATAGCAATCAGCCCCAGCATTTT.

CDR3 in amino acids: CASSLGGTGLSPLHF. The CDR3 nucleotides read TGTGCCAGCAGCTTAGGTGGGACAGGGCTTTCACCCCTCCACTTT. The J gene is TRBJ1-6, the V gene TRBV7-9; 9 bases agree with TRBD1. V trimming: 1 base; J trimming: 9 bases; junction bases outside the gene matches: 4. The CDR3 is made up of 15 amino acids. Per germline, CDR1 SEHNR and CDR2 FQNEAQ (reference sequence).

Remarks on this clone: Other nucleotide sequences in the sample specify the same CDR3. This rearrangement joins TRBV5-1 to TRBJ2-7; tentative D call: TRBD2 (5 bases). In germline, CDR1 is SGHRS, CDR2 YFSETQ. The CDR3 consists of 14 residues. V shed 2 bases and J shed 0 bases, with 9 bases lying between them. This CDR3 is CASSLGGSSYEQYF. For the CDR3, the DNA is TGCGCCAGCAGCTTAGGAGGAAGCTCCTACGAGCAGTACTTC.

The gene calls are TRBV18 and TRBJ1-1; 7 bases map to TRBD1. Germline V CDR1 and CDR2: KGHSH, LQKENI. This CDR3 comprises 15 residues. V was clipped by 5 bases and J by 6 bases; unmatched bases: 12. The CDR3 DNA follows: TGTGCCAGCTCAACTAATTCCCAGGGGGGCTCTGAAGCTTTCTTT. This gives the protein CASSTNSQGGSEAFF. The whole variable domain, remainder taken from reference TRBV18 and TRBJ1-1, is NAGVMQNPRHLVRRRGQEARLRCSPMKGHSHVYWYRQLPEEGLKFMVYLQKENIIDESGMPKERFSAEFPKEGPSILRIQQVVRGDSAAYFCASSTNSQGGSEAFFGQGTRLTVV.

V gene TRBV7-9 combines with J gene TRBJ2-7, with 7 positions matching TRBD2. Per germline, CDR1 SEHNR and CDR2 FQNEAQ (reference sequence). CDR3 length: 13 residues. V lost 4 bases to trimming and J lost 6 bases; unmatched junction nucleotides: 6. The CDR3 region is CASSSRDYGEQYF. CDR3 coding DNA: TGTGCCAGCAGCTCCCGGGACTACGGCGAGCAGTACTTC.

This clone has only one observation. The gene calls are TRBV19 and TRBJ2-4, with 12 bases identical to TRBD1. V dropped 6 bases and J dropped 4; count of bases not matched to a gene: 16. The CDR3 loop spans 19 amino acids. Germline loops: CDR1 LNHDA, CDR2 SQIVND (reference sequence). The CDR3 region has the DNA TGTGCCAGTAGACAAAGACCGGGACAGGGGGCGCAGGGGAAAAACATTCAGTACTTC. It codes for CASRQRPGQGAQGKNIQYF.

The V gene is TRBV28, the J gene TRBJ2-7; D is possibly TRBD2 (5 bases). In germline, CDR1 is MDHEN, CDR2 SYDVKM. Between the trimmed V and J ends, which lost 2 bases and 9 bases, there was a span of 14 bases. This CDR3 has 13 amino acids. This CDR3 is CASSLGRARGQYF. Here the CDR3 DNA reads TGTGCCAGCAGTTTAGGGCGGGCACGAGGGCAGTACTTC.

This chain links TRBV6-5 with TRBJ2-7, with TRBD1 identical over 9 bases. The junction had 6 bases not matched to a gene; V was cut back by 6 bases and J by 0 bases. The germline CDR1 and CDR2 sequences are MNHEY and SVGAGI. The CDR3 totals 15 residues. DNA for the CDR3: TGTGCCAGCAGAAGACAGGGGGTGAGCTCCTACGAGCAGTACTTC. This gives the protein CASRRQGVSSYEQYF.

J is TRBJ2-7 and V is TRBV7-8; 10 bases align to TRBD2. From germline, CDR1 is SGHVS and CDR2 FQNEAQ. Trimming removed 0 bases from V and 3 bases from J; junction bases left unmatched: 2. The CDR3 has 15 residues. The CDR3 spells CASSLAASGGYEQYF. DNA of the CDR3: TGTGCCAGCAGCTTAGCAGCTAGCGGGGGCTACGAGCAGTACTTC.

Regarding this clone: The same CDR3 arises from other DNA sequences in this sample as well. This chain links TRBV7-3 with TRBJ1-1, with D maybe TRBD1 (5 bases). Germline V gene sequence: CDR1 SGHTA, CDR2 FQGTGA. V lost 6 bases to trimming and J lost 1 base, with 9 bases between them. This CDR3 spans 13 amino acids. The CDR3 reads CASSSDRNTEAFF. CDR3 DNA sequence: TGTGCCAGCAGTAGTGACAGGAACACTGAAGCTTTCTTT.

CDR3 nucleotides: TGTGCCAGCAGCCGGAAGATGCTGACAGTGAAGGAAAAACTGTTTTTT. Translated, it gives CASSRKMLTVKEKLFF. This chain uses TRBV5-6 with TRBJ1-4, with a tentative D call TRBD1 (5 bases). Trimming shortened V by 4 bases and J by 8 bases, and 21 bases separated the two germline ends. The CDR3 runs to 16 residues. Germline V CDR1 and CDR2: SGHDT, YYEEEE.

This chain joins TRBV18 and TRBJ2-3; 9 positions match TRBD1. Germline CDR1 reads KGHSH; CDR2 reads LQKENI. CDR3 length: 13 residues. The J segment lost 5 bases and the V segment lost 6 bases, leaving 3 bases of the junction unmatched. The CDR3 nucleotides read TGTGCCAGCTCCACAGGGGGCGGAGATACGCAGTATTTT. Translated, it gives CASSTGGGDTQYF.

The chain employs TRBV9 and TRBJ1-1, with TRBD1 identical over 9 bases. The CDR3 extends over 15 amino acids. The trim removed 1 base at V and 4 bases at J, leaving 5 bases unmatched. CDR1 and CDR2 (germline): SGDLS, YYNGEE. CDR3 loop: CASSVTGGASTEAFF. The CDR3 DNA follows: TGTGCCAGCAGCGTAACAGGGGGCGCGAGCACTGAAGCTTTCTTT.

The V call is TRBV11-2, the J call TRBJ2-3, with a tentative D call TRBD2 (6 bases). V lost 8 bases to trimming and J lost 3 bases, with 12 bases between them. This CDR3 is built from 13 residues. CDR1 SGHAT and CDR2 FQNNGV come from the germline V gene. Written as DNA, the CDR3 is TGTGCCAGCCAGGCGAGCGGGACAGATACGCAGTATTTT. This sequence encodes CASQASGTDTQYF.